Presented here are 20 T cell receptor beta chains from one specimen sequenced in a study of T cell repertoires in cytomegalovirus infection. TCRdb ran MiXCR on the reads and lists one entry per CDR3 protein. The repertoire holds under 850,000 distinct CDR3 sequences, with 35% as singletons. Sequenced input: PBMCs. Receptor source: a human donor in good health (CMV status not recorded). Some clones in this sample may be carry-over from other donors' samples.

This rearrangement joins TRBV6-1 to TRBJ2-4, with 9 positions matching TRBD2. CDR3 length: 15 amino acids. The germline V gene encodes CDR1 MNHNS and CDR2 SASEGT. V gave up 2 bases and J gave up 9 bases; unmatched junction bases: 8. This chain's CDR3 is CASSERAGGFRIQYF. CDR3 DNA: TGTGCCAGCAGTGAACGGGCGGGAGGGTTTCGCATTCAGTACTTC.

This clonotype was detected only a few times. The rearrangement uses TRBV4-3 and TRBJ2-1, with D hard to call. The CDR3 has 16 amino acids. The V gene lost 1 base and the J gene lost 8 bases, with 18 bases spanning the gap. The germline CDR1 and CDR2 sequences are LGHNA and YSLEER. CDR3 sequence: CASSQVPGSRRDEQFF. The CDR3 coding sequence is TGCGCCAGCAGCCAAGTCCCCGGTTCACGAAGAGATGAGCAGTTCTTC.

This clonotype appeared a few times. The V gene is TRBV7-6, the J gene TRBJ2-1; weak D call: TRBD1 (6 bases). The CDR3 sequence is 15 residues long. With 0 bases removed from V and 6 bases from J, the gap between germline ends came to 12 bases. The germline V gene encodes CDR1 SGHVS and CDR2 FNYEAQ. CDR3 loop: CASSLAVGARNEQFF. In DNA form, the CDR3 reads TGTGCCAGCAGCTTAGCTGTGGGGGCGCGCAATGAGCAGTTCTTC.

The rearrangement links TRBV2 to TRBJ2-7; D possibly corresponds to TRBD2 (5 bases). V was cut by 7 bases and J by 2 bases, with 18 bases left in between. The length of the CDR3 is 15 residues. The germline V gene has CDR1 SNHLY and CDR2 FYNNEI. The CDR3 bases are TGTGCCAGCACCCCAACTCCGGGGTCTACCTACGAGCAGTACTTC. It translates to CASTPTPGSTYEQYF. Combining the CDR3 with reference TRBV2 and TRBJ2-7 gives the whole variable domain EPEVTQTPSHQVTQMGQEVILRCVPISNHLYFYWYRQILGQKVEFLVSFYNNEISEKSEIFDDQFSVERPDGSNFTLKIRSTKLEDSAMYFCASTPTPGSTYEQYFGPGTRLTVT.

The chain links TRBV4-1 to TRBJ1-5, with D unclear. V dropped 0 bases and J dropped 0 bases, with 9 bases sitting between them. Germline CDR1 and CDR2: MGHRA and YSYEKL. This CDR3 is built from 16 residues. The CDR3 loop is CASSQEGKASNQPQHF. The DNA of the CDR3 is TGCGCCAGCAGCCAAGAGGGGAAGGCTAGCAATCAGCCCCAGCATTTT.

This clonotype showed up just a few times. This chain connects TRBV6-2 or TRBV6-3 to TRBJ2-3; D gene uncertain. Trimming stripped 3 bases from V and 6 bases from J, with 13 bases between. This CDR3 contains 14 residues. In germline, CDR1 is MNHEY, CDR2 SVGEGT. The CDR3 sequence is CASSYHVTRDTQYF. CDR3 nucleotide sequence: TGTGCCAGCAGTTATCATGTGACCCGGGATACGCAGTATTTT.

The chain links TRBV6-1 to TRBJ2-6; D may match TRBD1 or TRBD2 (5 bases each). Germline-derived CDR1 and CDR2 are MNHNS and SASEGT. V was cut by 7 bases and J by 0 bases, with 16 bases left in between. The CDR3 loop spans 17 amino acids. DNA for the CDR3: TGTGCCAGCACGACCGGGACCCTGAGCTCTGGGGCCAACGTCCTGACTTTC. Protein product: CASTTGTLSSGANVLTF.

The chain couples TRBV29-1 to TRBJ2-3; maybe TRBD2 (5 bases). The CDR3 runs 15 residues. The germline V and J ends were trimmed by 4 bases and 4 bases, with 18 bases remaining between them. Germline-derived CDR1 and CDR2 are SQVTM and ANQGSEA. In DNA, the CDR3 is TGCAGCGTTGTGGGATCTGGACTCCCCCCAGATACGCAGTATTTT. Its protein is CSVVGSGLPPDTQYF.

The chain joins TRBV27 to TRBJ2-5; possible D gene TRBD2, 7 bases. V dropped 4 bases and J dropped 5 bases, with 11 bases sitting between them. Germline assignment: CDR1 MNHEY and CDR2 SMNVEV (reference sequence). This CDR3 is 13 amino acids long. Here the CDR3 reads CASSSKGGETQYF. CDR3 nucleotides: TGTGCCAGCAGTTCAAAGGGGGGGGAGACCCAGTACTTC.

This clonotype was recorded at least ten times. CDR3 nucleotides: TGTGCCAGCAGCTTAGCCAGGAGCTCCTACAATGAGCAGTTCTTC. Translation: CASSLARSSYNEQFF. V is TRBV7-2 and J is TRBJ2-1; D remains ambiguous. The V gene's germline CDR1 is SGHTA and CDR2 FQGNSA. The CDR3 runs to 15 residues. The V end was cut by 0 bases, the J end by 0 bases, with 6 bases between.

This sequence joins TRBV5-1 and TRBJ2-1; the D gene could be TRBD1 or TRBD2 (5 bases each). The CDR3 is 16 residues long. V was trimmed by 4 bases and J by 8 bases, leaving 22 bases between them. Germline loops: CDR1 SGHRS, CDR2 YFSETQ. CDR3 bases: TGCGCCAGCAGCCCCCCTTTTCTCGGGGCTGTAGATGAGCAGTTCTTC. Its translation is CASSPPFLGAVDEQFF.

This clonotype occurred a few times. The CDR3 sequence is CASSSSGTGESPLHF. For the CDR3, the DNA is TGTGCCAGCAGCTCCTCCGGGACAGGGGAATCACCCCTCCACTTT. The chain has TRBV7-3 and TRBJ1-6, with TRBD1 matching 10 bases. Trimming at V came to 4 bases and at J to 10 bases, leaving 7 bases not matched to a gene. The CDR3 is made up of 15 amino acids. The germline CDR1 and CDR2 sequences are SGHTA and FQGTGA. Full variable domain (rest looked up from reference TRBV7-3 and TRBJ1-6): GAGVSQTPSNKVTEKGKYVELRCDPISGHTALYWYRQSLGQGPEFLIYFQGTGAADDSGLPNDRFFAVRPEGSVSTLKIQRTERGDSAVYLCASSSSGTGESPLHFGNGTRLTVT.

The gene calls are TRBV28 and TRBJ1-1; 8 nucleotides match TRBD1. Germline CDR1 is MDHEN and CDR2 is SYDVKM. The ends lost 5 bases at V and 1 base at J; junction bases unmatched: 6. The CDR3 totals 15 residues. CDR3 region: CASSGVGQGNTEAFF. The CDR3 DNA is TGTGCCAGCAGTGGGGTTGGACAGGGGAACACTGAAGCTTTCTTT.

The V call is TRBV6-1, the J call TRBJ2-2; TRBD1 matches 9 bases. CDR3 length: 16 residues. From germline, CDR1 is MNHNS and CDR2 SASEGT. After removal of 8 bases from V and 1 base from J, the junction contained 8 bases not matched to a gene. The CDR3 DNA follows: TGTGCCAGCCACAGGGGGCGGCAAGGGAACACCGGGGAGCTGTTTTTT. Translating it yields CASHRGRQGNTGELFF.

CDR3 DNA sequence: TGTGCCAGCGGGGTTACTAGCGGGGGCCTCAGCTCCTACAATGAGCAGTTCTTC. Translating gives CASGVTSGGLSSYNEQFF. The chain couples TRBV28 to TRBJ2-1, with 11 nucleotides matching TRBD2. After removal of 8 bases from V and 0 bases from J, the junction contained 12 bases not matched to a gene. Germline CDR1 MDHEN, CDR2 SYDVKM. The CDR3 sequence is 18 residues long.

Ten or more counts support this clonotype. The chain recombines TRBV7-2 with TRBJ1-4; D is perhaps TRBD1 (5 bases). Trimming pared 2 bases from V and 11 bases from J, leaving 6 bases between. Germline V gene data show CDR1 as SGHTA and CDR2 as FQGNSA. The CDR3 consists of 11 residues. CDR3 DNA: TGTGCCAGCAGCTTAAGGGGCAAACTGTTTTTT. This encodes CASSLRGKLFF.

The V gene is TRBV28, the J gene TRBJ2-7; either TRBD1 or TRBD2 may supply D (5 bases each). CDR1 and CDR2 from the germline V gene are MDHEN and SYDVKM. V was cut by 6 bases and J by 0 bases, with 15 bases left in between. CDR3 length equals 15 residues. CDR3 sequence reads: CASSGLGADSYEQYF. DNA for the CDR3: TGTGCCAGCAGCGGCCTCGGGGCTGACTCCTACGAGCAGTACTTC.

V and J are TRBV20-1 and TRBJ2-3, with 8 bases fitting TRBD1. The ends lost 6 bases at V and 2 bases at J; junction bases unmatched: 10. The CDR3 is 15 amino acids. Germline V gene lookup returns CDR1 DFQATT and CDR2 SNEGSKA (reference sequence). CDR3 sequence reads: CSATRPTGDTDTQYF. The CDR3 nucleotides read TGCAGTGCAACCCGCCCGACAGGGGACACAGATACGCAGTATTTT.

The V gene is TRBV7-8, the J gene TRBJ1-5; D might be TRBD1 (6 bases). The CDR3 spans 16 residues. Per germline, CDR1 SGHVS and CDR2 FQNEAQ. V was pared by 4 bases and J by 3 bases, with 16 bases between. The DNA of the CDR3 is TGTGCCAGCAGCTCCGTCCCCCGGGGGCCCAATCAGCCCCAGCATTTT. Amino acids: CASSSVPRGPNQPQHF.

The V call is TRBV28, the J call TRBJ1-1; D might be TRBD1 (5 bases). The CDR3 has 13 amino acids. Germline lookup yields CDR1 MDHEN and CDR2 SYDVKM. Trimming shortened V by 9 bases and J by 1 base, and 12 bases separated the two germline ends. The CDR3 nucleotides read TGTGCCAGTCGTCGGGGGACGAACACTGAAGCTTTCTTT. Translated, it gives CASRRGTNTEAFF.